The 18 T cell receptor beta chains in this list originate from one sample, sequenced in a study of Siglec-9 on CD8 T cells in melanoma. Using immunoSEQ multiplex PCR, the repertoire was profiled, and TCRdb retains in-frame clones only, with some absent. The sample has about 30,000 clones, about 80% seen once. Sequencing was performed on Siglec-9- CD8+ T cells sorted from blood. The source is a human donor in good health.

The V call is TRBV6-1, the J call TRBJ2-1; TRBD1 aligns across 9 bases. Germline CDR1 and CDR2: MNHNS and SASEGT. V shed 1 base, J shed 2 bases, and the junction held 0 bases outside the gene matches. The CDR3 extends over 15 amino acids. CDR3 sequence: CASSEGTGAYNEQFF. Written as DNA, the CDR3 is TGTGCCAGCAGTGAAGGGACAGGGGCCTACAATGAGCAGTTCTTC.

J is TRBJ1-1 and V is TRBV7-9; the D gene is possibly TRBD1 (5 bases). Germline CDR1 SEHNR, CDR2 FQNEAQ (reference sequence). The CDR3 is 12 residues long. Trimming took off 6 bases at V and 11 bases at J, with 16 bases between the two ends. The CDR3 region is CASRFGGGSAFF. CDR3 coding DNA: TGTGCCAGCAGGTTTGGGGGAGGGAGCGCTTTCTTT.

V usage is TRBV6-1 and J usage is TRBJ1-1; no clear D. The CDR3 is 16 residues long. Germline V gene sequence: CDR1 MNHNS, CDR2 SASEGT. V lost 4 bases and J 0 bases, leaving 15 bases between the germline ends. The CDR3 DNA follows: TGTGCCAGCAGTGCCCCGCCCGGCCGTATGAACACTGAAGCTTTCTTT. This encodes CASSAPPGRMNTEAFF.

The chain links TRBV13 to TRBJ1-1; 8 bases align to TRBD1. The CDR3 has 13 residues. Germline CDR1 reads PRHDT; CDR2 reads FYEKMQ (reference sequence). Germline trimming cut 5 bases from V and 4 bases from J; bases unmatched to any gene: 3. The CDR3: CASSLTGATEAFF. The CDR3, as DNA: TGTGCCAGCAGCCTGACAGGGGCCACTGAAGCTTTCTTT.

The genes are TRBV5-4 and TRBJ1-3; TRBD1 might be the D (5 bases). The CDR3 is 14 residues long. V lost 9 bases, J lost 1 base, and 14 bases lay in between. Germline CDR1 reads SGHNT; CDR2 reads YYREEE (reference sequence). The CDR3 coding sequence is TGTGCCACCTGGGGCGCGGATTCTGGAAACACCATATATTTT. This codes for CATWGADSGNTIYF.

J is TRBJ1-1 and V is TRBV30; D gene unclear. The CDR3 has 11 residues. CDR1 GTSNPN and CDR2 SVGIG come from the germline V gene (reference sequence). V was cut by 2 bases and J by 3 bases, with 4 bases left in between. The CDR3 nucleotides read TGTGCCTGGAGTATAGACACTGAAGCTTTCTTT. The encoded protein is CAWSIDTEAFF.

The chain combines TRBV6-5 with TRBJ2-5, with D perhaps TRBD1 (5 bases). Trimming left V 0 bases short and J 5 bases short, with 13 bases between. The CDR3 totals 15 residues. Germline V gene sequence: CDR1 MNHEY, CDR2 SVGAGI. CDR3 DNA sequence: TGTGCCAGCAGTTACTCGAATTCAGGGCTGGAGACCCAGTACTTC. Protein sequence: CASSYSNSGLETQYF.

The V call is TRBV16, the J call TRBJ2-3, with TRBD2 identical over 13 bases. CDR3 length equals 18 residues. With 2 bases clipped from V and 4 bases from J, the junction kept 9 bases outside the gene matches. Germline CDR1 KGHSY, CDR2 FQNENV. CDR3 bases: TGTGCCAGCAGCCAACCGTTTACTAGCGGGAGGGTCGCAGATACGCAGTATTTT. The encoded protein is CASSQPFTSGRVADTQYF.

The CDR3 nucleotides read TGCGCCAGCAGCGCACTTGGGGGGGCAATAGTCAATGGCTACACCTTC. Protein sequence: CASSALGGAIVNGYTF. This rearrangement joins TRBV4-1 to TRBJ1-2; a possible D gene is TRBD1 (6 bases). There are 16 residues in the CDR3. V lost 5 bases to trimming and J lost 6 bases, with 22 bases between them. Germline values: CDR1 MGHRA, CDR2 YSYEKL.

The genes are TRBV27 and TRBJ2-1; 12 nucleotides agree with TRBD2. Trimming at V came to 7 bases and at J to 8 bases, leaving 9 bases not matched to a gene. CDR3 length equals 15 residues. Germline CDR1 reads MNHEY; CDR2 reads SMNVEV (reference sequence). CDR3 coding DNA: TGTGCCAGCACGGTGACTAGCGGGGGTTTCGATGAGCAGTTCTTC. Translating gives CASTVTSGGFDEQFF.

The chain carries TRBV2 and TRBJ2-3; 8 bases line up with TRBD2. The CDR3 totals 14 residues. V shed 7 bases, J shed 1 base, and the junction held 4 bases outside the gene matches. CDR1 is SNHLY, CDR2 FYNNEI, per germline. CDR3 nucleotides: TGTGCCAGCACCGGACTAGCTGGCACAGATACGCAGTATTTT. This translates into CASTGLAGTDTQYF.

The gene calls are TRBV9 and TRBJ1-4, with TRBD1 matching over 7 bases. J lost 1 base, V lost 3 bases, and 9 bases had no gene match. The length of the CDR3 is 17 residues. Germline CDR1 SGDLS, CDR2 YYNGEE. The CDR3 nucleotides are TGTGCCAGCAGCGAGACGCAGGGGGGGTTAACTAATGAAAAACTGTTTTTT. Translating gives CASSETQGGLTNEKLFF. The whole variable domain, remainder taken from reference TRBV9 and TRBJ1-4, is DSGVTQTPKHLITATGQRVTLRCSPRSGDLSVYWYQQSLDQGLQFLIQYYNGEERAKGNILERFSAQQFPDLHSELNLSSLELGDSALYFCASSETQGGLTNEKLFFGSGTQLSVL.

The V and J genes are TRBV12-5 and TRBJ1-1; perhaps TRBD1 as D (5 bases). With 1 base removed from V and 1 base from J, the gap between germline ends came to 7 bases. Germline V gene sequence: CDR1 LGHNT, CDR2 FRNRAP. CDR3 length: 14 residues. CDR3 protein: CASGLAGGNTEAFF. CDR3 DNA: TGTGCTAGTGGTTTGGCCGGGGGGAACACTGAAGCTTTCTTT.

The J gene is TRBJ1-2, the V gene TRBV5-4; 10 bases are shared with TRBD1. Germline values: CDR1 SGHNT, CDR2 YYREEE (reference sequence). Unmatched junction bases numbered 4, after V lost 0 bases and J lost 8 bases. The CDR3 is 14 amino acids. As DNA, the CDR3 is TGTGCCAGCAGCTTGGCGGGGACAGGGGACGGCTACACCTTC. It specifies CASSLAGTGDGYTF.

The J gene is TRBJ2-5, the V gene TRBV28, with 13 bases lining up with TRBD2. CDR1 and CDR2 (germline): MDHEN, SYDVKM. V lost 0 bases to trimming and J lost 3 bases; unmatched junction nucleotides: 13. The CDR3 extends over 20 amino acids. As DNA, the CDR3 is TGTGCCAGCAGTTTATGGCGCCCCGGGACTAGCGGGGAGTATAAAGAGACCCAGTACTTC. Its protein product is CASSLWRPGTSGEYKETQYF.

CDR3 sequence reads: CASSSSKSTDTQYF. The CDR3 DNA reads as TGCGCCAGCAGTAGTTCCAAGAGCACAGATACGCAGTATTTT. The J gene is TRBJ2-3, the V gene TRBV5-1; D gene uncertain. Germline-derived CDR1 and CDR2 are SGHRS and YFSETQ. The CDR3 extends over 14 amino acids. The V end was cut by 5 bases, the J end by 0 bases, with 10 bases between. The full variable domain, completed using reference TRBV5-1 and TRBJ2-3, is KAGVTQTPRYLIKTRGQQVTLSCSPISGHRSVSWYQQTPGQGLQFLFEYFSETQRNKGNFPGRFSGRQFSNSRSEMNVSTLELGDSALYLCASSSSKSTDTQYFGPGTRLTVL.

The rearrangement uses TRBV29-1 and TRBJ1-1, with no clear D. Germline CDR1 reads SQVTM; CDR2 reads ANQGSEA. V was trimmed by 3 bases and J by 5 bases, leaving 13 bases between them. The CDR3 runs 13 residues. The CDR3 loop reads CSVDSLRRTEAFF. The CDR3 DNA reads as TGCAGCGTTGATAGTTTAAGAAGGACTGAAGCTTTCTTT.

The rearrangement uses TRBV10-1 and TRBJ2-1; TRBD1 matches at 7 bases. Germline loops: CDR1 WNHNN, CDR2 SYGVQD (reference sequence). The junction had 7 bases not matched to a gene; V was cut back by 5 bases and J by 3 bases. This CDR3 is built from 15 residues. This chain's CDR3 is CASSSTGVGYNEQFF. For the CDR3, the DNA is TGCGCCAGCAGTTCTACAGGGGTCGGCTACAATGAGCAGTTCTTC.